What follows is one TCR beta chain and its context. This sample is part of a study of CD8 T cells in Susac syndrome. The CDR3 spans 17 residues. In germline, CDR1 is LGHDT, CDR2 YNNKEL (reference sequence). The V end lost 1 base, the J end lost 2 bases, and 18 bases lay between the germline ends. Sequencing of TCR beta drew on CD8+ and CD4+ T cells from blood. Random hexamers were used to reverse transcribe an amount of about 0.45 to 1 ug RNA. MiXCR was run by TCRdb on the immunoSEQ multiplex PCR reads, yielding one entry per CDR3 protein. In the table there are 150,000 to 200,000 distinct CDR3 sequences, roughly 94% of which are singletons.

The gene calls are TRBV3-1 and TRBJ2-7; TRBD2 might be the D (6 bases). Sequences were obtained from CD4+ T cells from PBMCs. The receptor was isolated from a human donor with multiple sclerosis. The CDR3 nucleotides are TGTGCCAGCAGCCAAGCTCCCCGCGGGACGGTTGCCTACGAGCAGTACTTC. Its protein product is CASSQAPRGTVAYEQYF.